This TCR beta chain is from a study of vaccination effects on CD4 cells after COVID-19. Findings and caveats of the study: Recruitment yielded few convalescent patients, and the study had no early post-infection timepoints.

Libraries were prepared by immunoSEQ multiplex PCR; TCRdb keeps only in-frame clonotypes and omits some of them. Of tens of thousands of clones listed, 73% are singletons. Germline V lookup: CDR1 KGHSH, CDR2 LQKENI. V gave up 2 bases and J gave up 8 bases, with 18 bases separating them. The length of the CDR3 is 16 residues. Expansion of antigen-specific CD4+ T cells with viral peptide pools was carried out by the ViraFEST assay before sequencing. A roughly ten-day culture period preceded the isolation of CD4+ T cells. The infection with SARS-CoV-2 (confirmed by PCR) occurred in this person between March and December 2020. The authors replaced half the medium with IL-2 medium on days 3 and 7. With regard to this clone: Its antigen is undetermined.

The sequencing here drew on CD4+ T cells from PBMCs cultured with a peptide pool, taken before COVID-19 vaccination. The chain employs TRBV18 and TRBJ1-4; D perhaps matches TRBD1 (6 bases). The receptor comes from a human donor who had a prior SARS-CoV-2 infection. The CDR3 region is CASSPSRGATWEKLFF. The CDR3 DNA reads as TGTGCCAGCTCACCAAGCCGGGGGGCGACTTGGGAAAAACTGTTTTTT.